This T cell receptor beta chain was captured in a study of blood T cell repertoires in COVID-19. Study-level information: The samples span acute and convalescent COVID-19 from the United States, Italy and Spain. PBMCs, B-cell-depleted T cells, or T cells provided the cDNA or gDNA that made up the material.

Trimming cost V 8 bases and J 5 bases; bases outside gene matches: 9. Looked up from germline, CDR1 is SGHRS and CDR2 is YFSETQ. The CDR3 is 14 amino acids. As processed by the authors: Quantification of nucleated cells was approximated via reference gene primer amplification. TCRdb's table, derived via immunoSEQ multiplex PCR, lists solely in-frame clones and lacks some. V, J and clone size derive from that table, while D and trimming were established from the DNA sequence. The data show about 150,000 clones, with 70% to 90% seen just once and more than 2% held by the top ten. Input material: peripheral blood. The rearrangement links TRBV5-1 to TRBJ2-5; 10 bases fit TRBD1. This receptor was identified in a woman in her seventies with acute or convalescent COVID-19. The CDR3 bases are TGCGCCAGTACCGACAGGGGGCGAGGGGAGACCCAGTACTTC. Translation: CASTDRGRGETQYF.